This TCR beta chain was sequenced during a study of blood T cell repertoires in COVID-19. Study as a whole: Researchers got acute and convalescent COVID-19 samples from the United States, Italy and Spain. Nucleic acid was either cDNA or gDNA, and it came from T cells, B-cell-depleted T cells, or PBMCs.

Assay: immunoSEQ multiplex PCR; the TCRdb copy retains only in-frame clones and omits some. Of approximately 120,000 clones listed, around 70% are singletons. The Seattle patients, enrolled during active infection, were followed longitudinally. The V gene's germline CDR1 is SGHAT and CDR2 FQNNGV. V lost 3 bases, J lost 4 bases, and 0 bases stayed unmatched. The CDR3 is 14 amino acids. The J gene is TRBJ2-7, the V gene TRBV11-2; 13 bases agree with TRBD2. Source material: peripheral blood. This clonotype was sampled from a man aged 80 or over with COVID-19, enrolled during active disease. CDR3 sequence: CASSLTSGRYEQYF. The CDR3 DNA reads as TGTGCCAGCAGCTTGACTAGCGGGAGGTACGAGCAGTACTTC.